This T cell receptor (beta chain) stems from a study of blood T cell repertoires in COVID-19. Per the germline V gene, CDR1 is SGHTA and CDR2 is FQGNSA. The CDR3 runs to 15 residues. V dropped 3 bases and J dropped 9; count of bases not matched to a gene: 5. Sequencing used immunoSEQ multiplex PCR; TCRdb keeps in-frame clones, though not all of them. The profile shows about 360,000 clones, about 86% of them singletons. The TCR comes from a woman aged 55-70 years with COVID-19, enrolled during active disease. V gene TRBV7-2 combines with J gene TRBJ1-6, with 10 bases lining up with TRBD1. Sequencing was carried out using peripheral blood. The CDR3, as DNA: TGTGCCAGCAGCTTCCGGGACAGGGGCGGTTCACCCCTCCACTTT. Protein sequence: CASSFRDRGGSPLHF.